This TCR beta chain was retrieved from a study of tumor T cells in aggressive B-cell lymphoma. The repertoire was sequenced with immunoSEQ multiplex PCR; TCRdb's copy has only in-frame clones and lacks some. The table has about 5,600 clones, 82% seen once. The specimen was tumor tissue. The sequence derives from an adult with diffuse large B cell lymphoma.

CDR3 sequence reads: CASSQDEAPPGELFF. Written as DNA, the CDR3 is TGCGCCAGCAGCCAAGATGAAGCCCCTCCCGGGGAGCTGTTTTTT. The genes are TRBV4-3 and TRBJ2-2; D remains unclear. Germline V lookup: CDR1 LGHNA, CDR2 YSLEER. This CDR3 has 15 amino acids. V gave up 0 bases and J gave up 6 bases, with 11 bases separating them.